One and the same sample provided the 5 T cell receptor beta chains below, sequenced in a study of PD-L1 blockade in urothelial cancer. Time point denoted: pretreatment peripheral blood. Profiling relied on immunoSEQ multiplex PCR, and the TCRdb table lists in-frame clones only, not all of them. The sample holds over 75,000 clones, about 83% seen once. The source was PBMCs, collected around atezolizumab (anti-PD-L1) treatment. The receptors stem from a man aged 60 to 69 with urothelial cancer.

The rearrangement links TRBV19 to TRBJ2-7; 9 bases match TRBD1. The CDR3 runs to 12 residues. V shed 7 bases and J 6 bases; nucleotides not matched to a gene: 4. Germline V CDR1 and CDR2: LNHDA, SQIVND (reference sequence). As DNA, the CDR3 is TGTGCCAGTACCCCGACAGGGGGCGAGCAGTACTTC. Translated: CASTPTGGEQYF.

In this sample, this clone turned up once. This sequence joins TRBV28 and TRBJ2-3; 14 bases map to TRBD2. Germline loops: CDR1 MDHEN, CDR2 SYDVKM. The CDR3 is 17 amino acids. V was clipped by 6 bases and J by 5 bases; unmatched bases: 10. CDR3 sequence: CASSSPTSGGAKDTQYF. The DNA for the CDR3 is TGTGCCAGCAGCTCCCCGACTAGCGGGGGGGCCAAAGATACGCAGTATTTT.

The rearrangement joins TRBV5-4 to TRBJ2-7, with D possibly matching TRBD2 (6 bases). Between the trimmed V and J ends, which lost 2 bases and 0 bases, there was a span of 12 bases. Germline V lookup: CDR1 SGHNT, CDR2 YYREEE (reference sequence). The CDR3 has 15 amino acids. The chain's CDR3 is CASSFGGKSSYEQYF. The DNA for the CDR3 is TGTGCCAGCAGCTTCGGCGGGAAAAGCTCCTACGAGCAGTACTTC.

This sequence joins TRBV7-2 and TRBJ1-5; 8 nucleotides align to TRBD1. CDR1 is SGHTA, CDR2 FQGNSA, per germline. There are 15 residues in the CDR3. V gave up 5 bases and J gave up 6 bases; unmatched junction bases: 9. The CDR3 spells CASSPTDREFQPQHF. In DNA, the CDR3 is TGTGCCAGCAGCCCGACGGACAGGGAATTTCAGCCCCAGCATTTT.

The J gene is TRBJ1-4, the V gene TRBV7-9; a weak D match, TRBD1 (5 bases). The V gene lost 0 bases and the J gene lost 8 bases, with 13 bases spanning the gap. The CDR3 contains 15 residues. Germline V gene data show CDR1 as SEHNR and CDR2 as FQNEAQ (reference sequence). This CDR3 is CASSLALGGDEKLFF. The CDR3 nucleotides read TGTGCCAGCAGCTTAGCGCTCGGGGGGGACGAAAAACTGTTTTTT.